This paragraph reports one TCR beta chain. PCR used 60 Vbeta primers and 13 Jbeta primers. Repertoires were generated with immunoSEQ multiplex PCR, while TCRdb's copy carries only in-frame clones and drops some. Of roughly 150,000 clones in the sample, around 75% were seen once. The sample comes from a study of cytomegalovirus exposure and HLA in healthy donors. V shed 2 bases and J 5 bases; nucleotides not matched to a gene: 7. Germline V CDR1 and CDR2: SGHAT, FQNNGV. The CDR3 runs 15 residues. Sequencing was carried out using PBMCs. The chain has TRBV11-2 and TRBJ2-5; 8 bases are a match to TRBD2. The source of this sequence is a man aged 35-49 years in good health and CMV-seronegative. The CDR3 DNA follows: TGTGCCAGCAGCTTATCCCCCGGGAGGGGTGAGACCCAGTACTTC. It is translated as CASSLSPGRGETQYF.